The clone carrying this T cell receptor beta chain is classed as medium-sized. The antigen remains undetermined. TRB rearrangements spanning V, D and J were amplified using mixed TRB-A/B primers. TCRdb analysed the multiplex PCR reads with MiXCR anew, one entry per CDR3 protein. This table holds approximately 3,000 distinct CDR3 sequences, roughly 22% found once. The template was genomic DNA from peripheral blood, not RNA. The source of the sample is a study of T cell repertoires in aging, cancer and after chemotherapy. Whole-study findings and limits: Healthy donors lost TCR diversity with age mainly through richness, cancer patients through richness and evenness. Median generation probability rose over the chemotherapy interval in each cancer cohort, suggesting rebound thymic output.

The CDR3 loop spans 14 amino acids. The germline V and J ends were trimmed by 0 bases and 2 bases, with 6 bases remaining between them. The V gene's germline CDR1 is MNHEY and CDR2 SVGAGI. The origin of this receptor is a human donor with a blood cancer. Sequencing used blood. V and J are TRBV6-5 and TRBJ2-3; D is uncertain. The CDR3 sequence: CASSYSRPTDTQYF. The CDR3 nucleotides are TGTGCCAGCAGTTACTCTAGGCCCACAGATACGCAGTATTTT.